This entry describes one T cell receptor beta chain. Its antigen is undetermined. This sample is part of a study of CD8+ T cells in alopecia areata. Study details: Treated patients were dosed with oral tofacitinib, taking 5 to 10 mg twice daily. For 6 to 18 months, tofacitinib was taken, and 6 months off drug followed. Study-wide points: Researchers report lesional scalp, most notably alopecia totalis/universalis, outstripped normal scalp in clonality.

Sorted out of PBMCs were CD4+ T cells and CD8+ T cells. Trimming cost V 0 bases and J 3 bases; bases outside gene matches: 5. CDR1 is SGHRS, CDR2 YFSETQ, per germline. The CDR3 length is 15 residues. As the sequencing template, cDNA was produced by extracting RNA and reverse transcribing it. Only in-frame clones appear in the TCRdb table, and some are missing; sequencing was by immunoSEQ multiplex PCR. The top ten clones hold 20% to 30% of a sample with 45,000 to 60,000 clones, about 96% of them seen once. V and J are TRBV5-1 and TRBJ2-7; 8 nucleotides line up with TRBD2. The sequence derives from a human donor with alopecia areata. Sequences were derived from CD8+ T cells sorted from blood, sampled at week 0. The CDR3 DNA is TGCGCCAGCAGCTTGGCTCGGGGGGGAGGCTACGAGCAGTACTTC. Its protein is CASSLARGGGYEQYF.